This TCR beta chain stems from a study of control samples from healthy donors and cancer patients. In germline, CDR1 is SGDLS, CDR2 YYNGEE. CDR3 length: 15 amino acids. V was clipped by 1 base and J by 2 bases; unmatched bases: 1. TCRdb's table, derived via immunoSEQ multiplex PCR, lists solely in-frame clones and lacks some. The sample includes 110,000 to 150,000 clones, approximately 94% of them seen just once. The sample holds one count of this clone. This receptor was taken from a middle-aged man in good health. Material: blood. J is TRBJ1-5 and V is TRBV9, with 9 bases that match TRBD1. CDR3 amino acids: CASSVTGGGNQPQHF. DNA for the CDR3: TGTGCCAGCAGCGTAACAGGGGGCGGCAATCAGCCCCAGCATTTT. The full variable domain, with the rest looked up from reference TRBV9 and TRBJ1-5, is DSGVTQTPKHLITATGQRVTLRCSPRSGDLSVYWYQQSLDQGLQFLIQYYNGEERAKGNILERFSAQQFPDLHSELNLSSLELGDSALYFCASSVTGGGNQPQHFGDGTRLSIL.